This T cell receptor (beta chain) appears in the sequencing data of a study of early T cells in non-severe SARS-CoV-2 infection. In the study overall: RNA in bulk from unsorted whole blood was sequenced, and chains were unpaired.

Individual cDNA molecules were tagged with unique molecular identifiers, the study reported. TCRdb independently ran MiXCR on the 5' RACE reads; one entry per CDR3 protein. The sample has roughly 41,000 distinct CDR3 sequences; roughly 5.4% are singletons. The CDR3 covers 12 residues. Germline V CDR1 and CDR2: DFQATT, SNEGSKA (reference sequence). J was trimmed by 7 bases and V by 3 bases; bases with no gene match: 4. This clonotype has just a few counts. V usage is TRBV20-1 and J usage is TRBJ1-2, with TRBD1 identical over 8 bases. The source of this sequence is an adult who was a healthcare worker with PCR-confirmed SARS-CoV-2 infection or an uninfected control (not recorded which). This specimen was whole blood, taken at baseline. CDR3 in amino acids: CSASQGAAGYTF. The DNA of the CDR3 is TGCAGTGCTAGCCAGGGGGCGGCTGGCTACACCTTC.